Listed below are T cell receptor beta chains from one sample, sequenced in a study of T cell responses to AZD1222 COVID-19 vaccine. Only in-frame clones appear in the TCRdb table, and some are missing; sequencing was by immunoSEQ multiplex PCR. The sample consists of 90,000 to 100,000 clones, roughly 90% of them appearing once. The specimen comprised peripheral blood, sampled on day 0 of AZD1222 vaccination. The origin of the receptors is an adult in good health. The CDR3 runs from the conserved cysteine through the conserved F or W. The D gene is left open where the match is weak. Part of the rows lack a size; the others show once, few, many or a class for expanded clones.

d_gene: .
v_gene: TRBV14
j_gene: TRBJ2-5
abundance: .
CDR3nt: TGTGCCAGCAGCCAAGGCATCCAAGAGACCCAGTACTTC
CDR3aa: CASSQGIQETQYF

d_gene: TRBD1
v_gene: TRBV7-9
j_gene: TRBJ1-2
abundance: once
CDR3nt: TGTGCCAGCAGCTTAGGACAGGGATTTGGCTACACCTTC
CDR3aa: CASSLGQGFGYTF

d_gene: .
v_gene: TRBV5-5
j_gene: TRBJ2-2
abundance: once
CDR3nt: TGTGCCAGCAGCTCCCTAACCGGGGGCTCTTTCGCCGGGGAGCTGTTTTTT
CDR3aa: CASSSLTGGSFAGELFF

d_gene: .
v_gene: TRBV5-1
j_gene: TRBJ2-3
abundance: .
CDR3nt: TGCGCCAGCAGCCAAGGGGCTAGCACAGATACGCAGTATTTT
CDR3aa: CASSQGASTDTQYF

d_gene: .
v_gene: TRBV28
j_gene: TRBJ2-2
abundance: .
CDR3nt: TGTGCCAGTTACCGGGCCCCCACCGGGGAGCTGTTTTTT
CDR3aa: CASYRAPTGELFF

d_gene: .
v_gene: TRBV19
j_gene: TRBJ1-4
abundance: .
CDR3nt: TGTGCCAGTAGTATAGGAGGAAGGGGATCTAGTGGTGAAAAACTGTTTTTT
CDR3aa: CASSIGGRGSSGEKLFF

d_gene: TRBD1
v_gene: TRBV13
j_gene: TRBJ1-6
abundance: .
CDR3nt: TGTGCCAGCAGCCAGACCGGGACAGGGAATTCACCCCTCCACTTT
CDR3aa: CASSQTGTGNSPLHF

d_gene: .
v_gene: TRBV15
j_gene: TRBJ2-1
abundance: .
CDR3nt: TGTGCCACCAGCATGACTAGTCTGACTCTGGATGAGCAGTTCTTC
CDR3aa: CATSMTSLTLDEQFF

d_gene: TRBD2
v_gene: TRBV7-8
j_gene: TRBJ2-1
abundance: .
CDR3nt: TGTGCCAGCAGCCGTAGCTTTCAGCGGGAGGGCCCGGTTGAGCAGTTCTTC
CDR3aa: CASSRSFQREGPVEQFF

d_gene: .
v_gene: TRBV19
j_gene: TRBJ1-5
abundance: .
CDR3nt: TGTGCCAGTAGTACAGATTCGGTATATCAGCCCCAGCATTTT
CDR3aa: CASSTDSVYQPQHF

d_gene: .
v_gene: TRBV13
j_gene: TRBJ2-3
abundance: few
CDR3nt: TGTGCCAGCAGCTCCGAGGGTGGTACGCAGTATTTT
CDR3aa: CASSSEGGTQYF

d_gene: .
v_gene: TRBV7-9
j_gene: TRBJ1-2
abundance: .
CDR3nt: TGTGCCAGCAGCCGAGACGGATACTATGGCTACACCTTC
CDR3aa: CASSRDGYYGYTF

d_gene: .
v_gene: TRBV28
j_gene: TRBJ1-1
abundance: .
CDR3nt: TGTGCCAGCAGTTTTTACTCCGGGACTGTGAACACTGAAGCTTTCTTT
CDR3aa: CASSFYSGTVNTEAFF

d_gene: .
v_gene: TRBV19
j_gene: TRBJ1-1
abundance: .
CDR3nt: TGTGCCAGTAGTATTCCCCAGGGATCCGAAGCTTTCTTT
CDR3aa: CASSIPQGSEAFF

d_gene: TRBD1
v_gene: TRBV10-2
j_gene: TRBJ1-3
abundance: .
CDR3nt: TGCGCCAGCAGTGGACAGGGTATCTCTGGAAACACCATATATTTT
CDR3aa: CASSGQGISGNTIYF

d_gene: .
v_gene: TRBV28
j_gene: TRBJ1-1
abundance: .
CDR3nt: TGTGCCAGCAGTTTAACAGAGCTTAACACTGAAGCTTTCTTT
CDR3aa: CASSLTELNTEAFF

d_gene: TRBD2
v_gene: TRBV4-2
j_gene: TRBJ2-1
abundance: .
CDR3nt: TGTGCCAGCAGCCTGGGACTAGCTGACTACAATGAGCAGTTCTTC
CDR3aa: CASSLGLADYNEQFF

d_gene: .
v_gene: TRBV7-9
j_gene: TRBJ1-3
abundance: once
CDR3nt: TGTGCCAGCAGCTTAACCAGGGGACGACTTGGAAACACCATATATTTT
CDR3aa: CASSLTRGRLGNTIYF

d_gene: .
v_gene: TRBV12-3/TRBV12-4
j_gene: TRBJ1-2
abundance: .
CDR3nt: TGTGCCAGCGGCAGGACCGACTCCAAGGGCTACACCTTC
CDR3aa: CASGRTDSKGYTF

d_gene: TRBD1
v_gene: TRBV29-1
j_gene: TRBJ1-5
abundance: .
CDR3nt: TGCAGCGTTGGAGAGGCGGGACAGCGAAATCAGCCCCAGCATTTT
CDR3aa: CSVGEAGQRNQPQHF

d_gene: .
v_gene: TRBV29-1
j_gene: TRBJ1-3
abundance: .
CDR3nt: TGCAGCGTTGATGAGGGGACTGGAAACACCATATATTTT
CDR3aa: CSVDEGTGNTIYF

d_gene: .
v_gene: TRBV3-1/TRBV3-2
j_gene: TRBJ1-2
abundance: .
CDR3nt: TGTGCCAGCAGCTTAATCTCAGGGGATGGCTACACCTTC
CDR3aa: CASSLISGDGYTF

d_gene: .
v_gene: TRBV5-1
j_gene: TRBJ2-3
abundance: .
CDR3nt: TGCGCCAGCAGCGTCGGAGATACGCAGTATTTT
CDR3aa: CASSVGDTQYF

d_gene: TRBD2
v_gene: TRBV30
j_gene: TRBJ2-3
abundance: .
CDR3nt: TGTGCCTGGAGTGTAAGCGGGAGGGAAACAGATACGCAGTATTTT
CDR3aa: CAWSVSGRETDTQYF

d_gene: .
v_gene: TRBV7-2
j_gene: TRBJ1-2
abundance: .
CDR3nt: TGTGCCAGCAGCTTAAAAGTCGGGGGCGCGGACTATGGCTACACCTTC
CDR3aa: CASSLKVGGADYGYTF

d_gene: .
v_gene: TRBV6-5
j_gene: TRBJ1-2
abundance: .
CDR3nt: TGTGCCAGCAGTTACATTGCTTCCGGGACGAGTGGCTACACCTTC
CDR3aa: CASSYIASGTSGYTF

d_gene: .
v_gene: TRBV5-6
j_gene: TRBJ1-5
abundance: .
CDR3nt: TGTGCCAGCAAGAGACAGGGCAATCAGCCCCAGCATTTT
CDR3aa: CASKRQGNQPQHF

d_gene: .
v_gene: TRBV5-1
j_gene: TRBJ2-2
abundance: .
CDR3nt: TGCGCCAGCAGCTTGGGATCGATAGCGCGCTTATCAGACACCGGGGAGCTGTTTTTT
CDR3aa: CASSLGSIARLSDTGELFF

d_gene: .
v_gene: TRBV7-3
j_gene: TRBJ2-1
abundance: .
CDR3nt: TGTGCCAGCAGCTCCCCGGGACAAAGAGGGCAGTTCTTC
CDR3aa: CASSSPGQRGQFF

d_gene: TRBD2
v_gene: TRBV6-5
j_gene: TRBJ2-7
abundance: .
CDR3nt: TGTGCCGGGAGGACTAGCGGGAGTTACGAGCAGTACTTC
CDR3aa: CAGRTSGSYEQYF